This T cell receptor (beta chain) was recovered during a study of graft-versus-host responses after intestinal transplantation. The wider study: All recipients got anti-thymocyte globulin induction, then tacrolimus and steroids for roughly three years.

Sequencing was performed with immunoSEQ multiplex PCR; in TCRdb, only in-frame clones are kept and a portion is missing. The sample yields around 26,000 clones, roughly four fifths seen once. This clone was counted once. As yet, its antigen is unknown. Germline loops: CDR1 LNHDA, CDR2 SQIVND (reference sequence). The CDR3 runs 15 residues. V gave up 2 bases and J gave up 3 bases; unmatched junction bases: 7. Sequenced material: unstimulated CD8+ T cells sorted from spleen or lymph node cells, taken before transplant. The chain recombines TRBV19 with TRBJ2-7; 7 nucleotides line up with TRBD2. The receptor was derived from a human donor who was the organ donor for an intestinal transplant. The CDR3 nucleotides read TGTGCCAGTAGTATACTGGCTAGCGGCCTCTACGAGCAGTACTTC. As protein: CASSILASGLYEQYF.